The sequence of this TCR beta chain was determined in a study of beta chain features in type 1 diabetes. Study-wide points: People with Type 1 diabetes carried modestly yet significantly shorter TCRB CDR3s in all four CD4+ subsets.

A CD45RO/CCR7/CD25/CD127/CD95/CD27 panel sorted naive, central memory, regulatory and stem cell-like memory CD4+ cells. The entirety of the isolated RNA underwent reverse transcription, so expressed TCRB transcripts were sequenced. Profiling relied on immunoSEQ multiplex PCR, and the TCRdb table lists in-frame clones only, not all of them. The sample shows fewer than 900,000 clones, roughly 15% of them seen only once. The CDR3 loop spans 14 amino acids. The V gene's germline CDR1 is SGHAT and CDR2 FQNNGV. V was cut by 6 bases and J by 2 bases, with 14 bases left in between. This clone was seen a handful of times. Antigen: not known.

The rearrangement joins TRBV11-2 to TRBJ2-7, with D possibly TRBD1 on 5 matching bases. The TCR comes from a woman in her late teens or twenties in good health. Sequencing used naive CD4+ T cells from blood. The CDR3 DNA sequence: TGTGCCAGCAGGGACGACAGTATTCCCTACGAGCAGTACTTC. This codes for CASRDDSIPYEQYF.